This TCR beta chain was retrieved from a study of T cell repertoires in cytomegalovirus infection. Points on this clonotype: Antigen unknown.

V trimming: 0 bases; J trimming: 3 bases; junction bases outside the gene matches: 10. Germline V gene data show CDR1 as MNHEY and CDR2 as SVGAGI. The CDR3 length is 18 residues. TCRdb ran MiXCR on the reads and lists one entry per CDR3 protein. Of 46,000 or so distinct CDR3 sequences listed, roughly 22% are singletons. Sequencing input: PBMCs, sequenced either directly or after in vitro stimulation (not recorded which). The rearrangement links TRBV6-5 to TRBJ2-3, with 9 bases identical to TRBD1. The receptor was isolated from a human donor in good health (CMV status not recorded). Some clones in this sample may be carry-over from other donors' samples. This CDR3 is CASSYSRTGGDVTDTQYF. The CDR3 region has the DNA TGTGCCAGCAGTTACTCGAGAACAGGGGGCGATGTAACAGATACGCAGTATTTT.